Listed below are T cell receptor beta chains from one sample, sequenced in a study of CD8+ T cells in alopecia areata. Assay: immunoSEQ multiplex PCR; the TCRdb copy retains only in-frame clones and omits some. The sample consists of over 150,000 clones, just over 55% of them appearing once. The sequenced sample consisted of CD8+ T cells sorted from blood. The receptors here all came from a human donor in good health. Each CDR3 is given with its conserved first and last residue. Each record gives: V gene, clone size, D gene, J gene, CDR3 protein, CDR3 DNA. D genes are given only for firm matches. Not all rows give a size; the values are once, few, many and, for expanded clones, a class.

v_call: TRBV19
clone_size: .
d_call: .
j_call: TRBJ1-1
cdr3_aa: CASSIGGPTEAFF
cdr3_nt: TGTGCCAGTAGTATAGGGGGACCCACTGAAGCTTTCTTT

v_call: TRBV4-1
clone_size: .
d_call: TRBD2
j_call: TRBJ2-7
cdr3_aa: CASSQDLAGGGGQYF
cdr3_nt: TGCGCCAGCAGCCAAGATCTAGCGGGGGGAGGCGGGCAGTACTTC

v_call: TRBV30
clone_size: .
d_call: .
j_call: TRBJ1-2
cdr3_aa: CAWDSANYGYTF
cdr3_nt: TGTGCCTGGGACAGCGCTAACTATGGCTACACCTTC

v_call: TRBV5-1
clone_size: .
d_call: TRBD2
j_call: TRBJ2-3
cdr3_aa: CASSFRPLGGGITTDTQYF
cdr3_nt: TGCGCCAGCAGCTTCCGTCCCCTTGGGGGGGGAATTACCACAGATACGCAGTATTTT

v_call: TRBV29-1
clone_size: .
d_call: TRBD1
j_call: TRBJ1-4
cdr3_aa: CSVVGTEKYEKLFF
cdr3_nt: TGCAGCGTTGTGGGGACAGAAAAATATGAAAAACTGTTTTTT

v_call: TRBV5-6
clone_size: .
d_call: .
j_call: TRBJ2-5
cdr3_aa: CASSSSKETQYF
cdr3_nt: TGTGCCAGCAGCAGTAGCAAGGAGACCCAGTACTTC

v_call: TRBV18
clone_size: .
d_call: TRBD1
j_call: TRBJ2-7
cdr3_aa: CASSPRDRAYEQYF
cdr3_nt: TGTGCCAGCTCACCCCGGGACAGGGCCTACGAGCAGTACTTC

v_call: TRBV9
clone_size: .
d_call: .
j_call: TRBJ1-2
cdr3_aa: CASSARRQNYGYTF
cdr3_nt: TGTGCCAGCAGCGCAAGACGACAGAACTATGGCTACACCTTC

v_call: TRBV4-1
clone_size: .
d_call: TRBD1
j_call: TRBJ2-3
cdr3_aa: CASSQGIQGVEQYF
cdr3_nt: TGCGCCAGCAGCCAAGGCATACAGGGGGTGGAGCAGTATTTT

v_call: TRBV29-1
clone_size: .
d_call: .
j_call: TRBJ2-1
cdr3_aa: CSVDWVSHSYNEQFF
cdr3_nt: TGCAGCGTTGACTGGGTTAGCCACTCCTACAATGAGCAGTTCTTC

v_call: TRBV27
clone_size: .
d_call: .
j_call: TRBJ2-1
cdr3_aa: CASSQGGAVTNVGIF
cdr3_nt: TGTGCCAGCAGCCAAGGAGGGGCGGTTACCAATGTTGGGATCTTC

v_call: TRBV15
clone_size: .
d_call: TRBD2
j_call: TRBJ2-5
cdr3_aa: CATSRDLGLPREQYF
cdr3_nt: TGTGCCACCAGCAGAGACTTGGGCCTCCCGCGGGAGCAGTACTTC

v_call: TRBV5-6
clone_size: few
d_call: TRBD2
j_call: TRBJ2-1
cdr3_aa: CASSSTRAGLGHDNEQFF
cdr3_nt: TGTGCCAGCAGCTCCACGAGGGCGGGACTAGGCCATGACAATGAGCAGTTCTTC

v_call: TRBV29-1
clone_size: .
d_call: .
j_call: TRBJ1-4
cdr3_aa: CSVEERDFGDEKLFF
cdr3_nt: TGCAGCGTTGAAGAGCGGGACTTCGGAGATGAAAAACTGTTTTTT

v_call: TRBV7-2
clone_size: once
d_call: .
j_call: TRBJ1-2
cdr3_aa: CASSSLGYTF
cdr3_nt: TGTGCCAGCAGCTCACTGGGCTACACCTTC

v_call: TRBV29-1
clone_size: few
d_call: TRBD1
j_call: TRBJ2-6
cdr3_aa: CSVEEDRAGANVLTF
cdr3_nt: TGCAGCGTTGAAGAGGACAGGGCTGGGGCCAACGTCCTGACTTTC

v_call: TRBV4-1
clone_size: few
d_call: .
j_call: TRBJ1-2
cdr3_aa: CASSQEQGASYTF
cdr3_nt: TGCGCCAGCAGCCAAGAGCAGGGCGCGAGCTACACCTTC

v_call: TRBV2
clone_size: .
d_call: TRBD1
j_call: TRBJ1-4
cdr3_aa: CASTLGTAFEKLFF
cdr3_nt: TGTGCCAGCACCCTGGGGACAGCGTTTGAAAAACTGTTTTTT

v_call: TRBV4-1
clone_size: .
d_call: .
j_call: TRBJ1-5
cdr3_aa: CASSQDGRTINQPQHF
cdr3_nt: TGCGCCAGCAGCCAAGATGGGAGGACGATCAATCAGCCCCAGCATTTT

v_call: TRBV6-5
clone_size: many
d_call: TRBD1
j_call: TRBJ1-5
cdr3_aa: CASSVRQGTNQPQHF
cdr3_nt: TGTGCCAGCAGCGTACGACAGGGAACCAATCAGCCCCAGCATTTT

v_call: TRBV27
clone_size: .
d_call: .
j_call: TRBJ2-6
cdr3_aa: CASSLLGTGANVLTF
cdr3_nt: TGTGCCAGCAGTTTATTAGGTACTGGGGCCAACGTCCTGACTTTC

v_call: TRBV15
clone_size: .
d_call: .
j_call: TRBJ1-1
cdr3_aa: CATSGRLGNPEAFF
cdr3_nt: TGTGCCACCAGCGGCCGACTGGGGAACCCTGAAGCTTTCTTT

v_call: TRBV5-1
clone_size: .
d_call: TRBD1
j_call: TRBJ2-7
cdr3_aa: CASSQGQTSYEQYF
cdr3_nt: TGCGCCAGCAGCCAGGGACAGACCTCCTACGAGCAGTACTTC

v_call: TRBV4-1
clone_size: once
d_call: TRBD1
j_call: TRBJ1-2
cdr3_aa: CASSFGTGTDYGYTF
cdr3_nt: TGCGCCAGCAGCTTCGGGACAGGGACGGACTATGGCTACACCTTC

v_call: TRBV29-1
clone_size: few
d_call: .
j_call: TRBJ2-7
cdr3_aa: CSVERVGDNSYEQYF
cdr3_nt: TGCAGCGTTGAAAGGGTTGGAGACAACTCCTACGAGCAGTACTTC

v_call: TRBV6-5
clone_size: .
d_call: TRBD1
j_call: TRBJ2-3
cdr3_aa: CASRLGQAPGTQYF
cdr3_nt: TGTGCCAGCAGACTGGGACAGGCCCCTGGTACGCAGTATTTT

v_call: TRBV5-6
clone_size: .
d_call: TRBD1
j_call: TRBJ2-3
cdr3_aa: CASSSPGQGTDTQYF
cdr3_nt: TGTGCCAGCAGCTCACCGGGACAGGGAACAGATACGCAGTATTTT

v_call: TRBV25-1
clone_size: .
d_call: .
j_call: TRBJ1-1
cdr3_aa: CASSEGNTEAFF
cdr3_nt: TGTGCCAGCAGTGAGGGGAACACTGAAGCTTTCTTT

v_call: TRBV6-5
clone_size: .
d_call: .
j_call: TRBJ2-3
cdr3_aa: CASSYTVTDTQYF
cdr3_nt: TGTGCCAGCAGTTATACGGTTACAGATACGCAGTATTTT

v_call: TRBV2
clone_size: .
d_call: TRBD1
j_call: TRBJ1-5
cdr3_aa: CASSERVDRGDSNQPQHF
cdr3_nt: TGTGCCAGCAGTGAAAGGGTAGACAGGGGCGATAGCAATCAGCCCCAGCATTTT

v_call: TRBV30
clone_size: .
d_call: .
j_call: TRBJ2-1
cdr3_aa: CAWSPKVRGYNEQFF
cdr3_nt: TGTGCCTGGAGTCCCAAAGTTCGGGGGTACAATGAGCAGTTCTTC

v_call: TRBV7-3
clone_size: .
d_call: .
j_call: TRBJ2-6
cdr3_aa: CASSRFSGANVLTF
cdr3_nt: TGTGCCAGCAGCCGATTCTCTGGGGCCAACGTCCTGACTTTC

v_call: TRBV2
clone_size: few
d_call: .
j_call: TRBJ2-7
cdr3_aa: CASSPSWGSDEQYF
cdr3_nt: TGTGCCAGCAGTCCTAGCTGGGGAAGTGACGAGCAGTACTTC

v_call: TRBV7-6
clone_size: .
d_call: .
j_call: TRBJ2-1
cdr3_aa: CASSPREGSRNEQFF
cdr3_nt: TGTGCCAGCAGCCCCCGAGAGGGGTCACGGAATGAGCAGTTCTTC

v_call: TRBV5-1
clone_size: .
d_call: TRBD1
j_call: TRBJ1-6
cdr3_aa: CASSPGTGDNSPLHF
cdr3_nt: TGCGCCAGCAGCCCTGGGACAGGAGATAATTCACCCCTCCACTTT

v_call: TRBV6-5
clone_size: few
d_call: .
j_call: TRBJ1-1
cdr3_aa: CASSPRSEFTEAFF
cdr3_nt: TGTGCCAGCAGCCCCAGGTCAGAGTTCACTGAAGCTTTCTTT

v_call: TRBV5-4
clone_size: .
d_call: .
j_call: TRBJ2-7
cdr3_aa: CASSLGDTYEQYF
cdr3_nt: TGTGCCAGCAGCTTAGGGGACACCTACGAGCAGTACTTC